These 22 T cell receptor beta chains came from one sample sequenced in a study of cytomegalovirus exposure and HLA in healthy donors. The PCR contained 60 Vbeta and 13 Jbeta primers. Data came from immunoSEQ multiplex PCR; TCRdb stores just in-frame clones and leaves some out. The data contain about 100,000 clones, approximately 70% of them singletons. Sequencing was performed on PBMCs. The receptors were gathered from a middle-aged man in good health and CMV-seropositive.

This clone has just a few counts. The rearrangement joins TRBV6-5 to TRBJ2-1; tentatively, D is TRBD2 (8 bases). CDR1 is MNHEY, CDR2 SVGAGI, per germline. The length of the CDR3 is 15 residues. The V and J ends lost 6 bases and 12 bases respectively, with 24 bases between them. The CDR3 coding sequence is TGTGCCAGCAGCCGATTAGGACTAGCTTCAGGGGGGCAGTTCTTC. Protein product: CASSRLGLASGGQFF.

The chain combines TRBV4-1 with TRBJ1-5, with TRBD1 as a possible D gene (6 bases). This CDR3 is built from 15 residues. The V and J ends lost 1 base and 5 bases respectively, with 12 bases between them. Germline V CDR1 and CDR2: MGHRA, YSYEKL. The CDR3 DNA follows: TGCGCCAGCAGCCAAGGACAGGCCCCCTATCAGCCCCAGCATTTT. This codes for CASSQGQAPYQPQHF.

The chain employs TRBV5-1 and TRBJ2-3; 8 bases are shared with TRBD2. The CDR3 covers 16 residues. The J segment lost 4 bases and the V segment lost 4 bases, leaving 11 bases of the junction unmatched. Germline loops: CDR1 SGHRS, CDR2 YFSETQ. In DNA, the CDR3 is TGCGCCAGCAGCCCCCCGGAGCGGGAGTACGCAGATACGCAGTATTTT. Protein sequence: CASSPPEREYADTQYF.

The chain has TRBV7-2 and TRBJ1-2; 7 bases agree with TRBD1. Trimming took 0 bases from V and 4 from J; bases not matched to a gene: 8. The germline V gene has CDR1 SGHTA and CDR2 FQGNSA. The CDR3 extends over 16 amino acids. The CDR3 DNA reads TGTGCCAGCAGCTTAGCGCATGGACAGGCCATCTATGGCTACACCTTC. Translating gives CASSLAHGQAIYGYTF. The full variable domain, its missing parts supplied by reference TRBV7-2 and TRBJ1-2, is GAGVSQSPSNKVTEKGKDVELRCDPISGHTALYWYRQSLGQGLEFLIYFQGNSAPDKSGLPSDRFSAERTGGSVSTLTIQRTQQEDSAVYLCASSLAHGQAIYGYTFGSGTRLTVV.

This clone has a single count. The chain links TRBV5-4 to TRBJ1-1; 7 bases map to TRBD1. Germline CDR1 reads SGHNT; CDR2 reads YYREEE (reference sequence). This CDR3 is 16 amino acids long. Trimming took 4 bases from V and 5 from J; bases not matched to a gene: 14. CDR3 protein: CASSPRGAGGRTEAFF. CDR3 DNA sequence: TGTGCCAGCAGCCCCCGCGGGGCAGGGGGAAGGACTGAAGCTTTCTTT.

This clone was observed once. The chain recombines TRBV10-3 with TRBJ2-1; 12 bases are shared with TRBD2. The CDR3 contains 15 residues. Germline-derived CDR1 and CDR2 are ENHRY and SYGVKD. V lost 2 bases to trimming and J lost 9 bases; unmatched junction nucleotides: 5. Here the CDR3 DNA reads TGTGCCATCAGTGAGCTAGCGGGAGGGGCCAGTGAGCAGTTCTTC. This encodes CAISELAGGASEQFF.

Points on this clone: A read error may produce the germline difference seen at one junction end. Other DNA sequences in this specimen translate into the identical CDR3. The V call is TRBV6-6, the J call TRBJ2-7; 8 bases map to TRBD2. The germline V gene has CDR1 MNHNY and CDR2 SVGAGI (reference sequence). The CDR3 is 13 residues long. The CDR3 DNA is TGTGCCAGCAGCTACTCGGCGGGAGGCGAGCAGTACTTC. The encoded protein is CASSYSAGGEQYF.

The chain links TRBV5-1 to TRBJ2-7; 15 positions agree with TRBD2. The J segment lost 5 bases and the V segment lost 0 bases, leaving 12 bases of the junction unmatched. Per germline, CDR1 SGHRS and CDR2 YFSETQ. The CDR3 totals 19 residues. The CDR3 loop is CASSLVGLAGGITPDEQYV. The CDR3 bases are TGCGCCAGCAGCTTGGTGGGACTAGCGGGAGGTATTACTCCGGACGAGCAGTACGTC.

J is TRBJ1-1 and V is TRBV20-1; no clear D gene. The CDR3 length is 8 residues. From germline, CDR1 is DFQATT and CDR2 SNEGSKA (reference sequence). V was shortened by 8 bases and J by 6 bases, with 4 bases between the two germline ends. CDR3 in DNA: TGCAGTCCTCCTGAAGCTTTCTTT. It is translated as CSPPEAFF.

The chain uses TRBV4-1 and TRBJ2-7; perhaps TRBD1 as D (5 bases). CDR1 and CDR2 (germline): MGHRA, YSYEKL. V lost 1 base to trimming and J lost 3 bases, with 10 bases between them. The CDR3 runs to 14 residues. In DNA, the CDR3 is TGCGCCAGCAGCCAAGCCAAGACAGACTACGAGCAGTACTTC. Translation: CASSQAKTDYEQYF.

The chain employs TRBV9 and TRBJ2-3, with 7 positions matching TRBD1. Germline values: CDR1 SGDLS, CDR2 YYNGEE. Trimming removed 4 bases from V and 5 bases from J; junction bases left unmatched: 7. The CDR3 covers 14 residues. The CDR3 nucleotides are TGTGCCAGCAGCCTGGGGGCAGGGGGAGATACGCAGTATTTT. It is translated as CASSLGAGGDTQYF. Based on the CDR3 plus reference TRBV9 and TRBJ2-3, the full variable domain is DSGVTQTPKHLITATGQRVTLRCSPRSGDLSVYWYQQSLDQGLQFLIQYYNGEERAKGNILERFSAQQFPDLHSELNLSSLELGDSALYFCASSLGAGGDTQYFGPGTRLTVL.

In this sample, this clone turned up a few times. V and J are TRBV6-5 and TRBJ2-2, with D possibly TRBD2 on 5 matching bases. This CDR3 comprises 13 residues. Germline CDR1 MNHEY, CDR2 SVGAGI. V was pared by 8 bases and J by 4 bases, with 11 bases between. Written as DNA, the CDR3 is TGTGCCAGCGAGGAGGTTTCCACCGGGGAGCTGTTTTTT. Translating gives CASEEVSTGELFF.

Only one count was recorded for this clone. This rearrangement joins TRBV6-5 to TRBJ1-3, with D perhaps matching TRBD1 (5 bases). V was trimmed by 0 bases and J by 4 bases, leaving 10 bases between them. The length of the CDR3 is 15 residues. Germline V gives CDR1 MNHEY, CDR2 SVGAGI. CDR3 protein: CASSYSPGSGNTIYF. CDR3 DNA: TGTGCCAGCAGTTACTCTCCAGGGTCGGGAAACACCATATATTTT.

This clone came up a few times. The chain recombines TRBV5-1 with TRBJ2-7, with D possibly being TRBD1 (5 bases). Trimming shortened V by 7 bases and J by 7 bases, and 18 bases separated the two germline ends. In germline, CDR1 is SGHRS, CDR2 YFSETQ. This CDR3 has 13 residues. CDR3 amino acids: CASQSLGAGEQYF. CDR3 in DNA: TGCGCCAGCCAGTCGCTAGGGGCAGGGGAGCAGTACTTC.

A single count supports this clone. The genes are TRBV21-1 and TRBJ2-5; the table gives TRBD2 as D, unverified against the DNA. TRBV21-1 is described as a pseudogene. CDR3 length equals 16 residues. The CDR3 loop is CASSKGSNLLGETQYF. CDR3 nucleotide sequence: TGTGCCAGCAGCAAGGGGAGTAACCTCCTCGGAGAGACCCAGTACTTC.

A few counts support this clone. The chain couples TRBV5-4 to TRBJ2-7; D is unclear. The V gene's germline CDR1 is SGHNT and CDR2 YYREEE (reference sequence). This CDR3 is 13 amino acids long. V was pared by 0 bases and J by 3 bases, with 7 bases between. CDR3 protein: CASSLANNYEQYV. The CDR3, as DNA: TGTGCCAGCAGCTTGGCCAATAACTACGAGCAGTACGTC.

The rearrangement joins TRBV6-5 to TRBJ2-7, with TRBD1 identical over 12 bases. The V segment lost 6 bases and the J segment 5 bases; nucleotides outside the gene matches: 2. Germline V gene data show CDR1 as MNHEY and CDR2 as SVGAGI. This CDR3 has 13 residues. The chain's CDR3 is CASSRDRGHEQYV. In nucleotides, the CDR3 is TGTGCCAGCAGCCGGGACAGGGGGCACGAGCAGTACGTC.

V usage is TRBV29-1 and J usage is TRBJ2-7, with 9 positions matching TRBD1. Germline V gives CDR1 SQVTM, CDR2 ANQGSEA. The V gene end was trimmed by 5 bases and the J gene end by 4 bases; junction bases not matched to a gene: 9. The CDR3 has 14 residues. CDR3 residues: CSVHLRTGEYEQYF. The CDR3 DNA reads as TGCAGCGTTCACCTTCGGACAGGGGAGTACGAGCAGTACTTC.

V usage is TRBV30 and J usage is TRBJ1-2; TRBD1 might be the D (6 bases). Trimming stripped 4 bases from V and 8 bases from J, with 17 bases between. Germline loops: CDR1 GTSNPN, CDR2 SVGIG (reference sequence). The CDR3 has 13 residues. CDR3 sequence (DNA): TGTGCCTGGATTATGAGGGGGGGGAGAGGCTACACCTTC. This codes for CAWIMRGGRGYTF.

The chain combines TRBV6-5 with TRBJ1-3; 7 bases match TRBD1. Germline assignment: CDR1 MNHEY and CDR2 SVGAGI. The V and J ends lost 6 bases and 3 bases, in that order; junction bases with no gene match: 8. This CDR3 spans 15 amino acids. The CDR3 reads CASSERQGYGNTIYF. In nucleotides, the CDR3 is TGTGCCAGCAGCGAGAGACAGGGCTATGGAAACACCATATATTTT.

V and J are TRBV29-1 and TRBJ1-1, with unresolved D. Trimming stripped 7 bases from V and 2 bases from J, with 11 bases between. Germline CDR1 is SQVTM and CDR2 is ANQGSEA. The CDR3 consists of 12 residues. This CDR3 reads CSGHQVNTEAFF. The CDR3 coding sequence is TGCAGCGGACATCAGGTTAACACTGAAGCTTTCTTT.

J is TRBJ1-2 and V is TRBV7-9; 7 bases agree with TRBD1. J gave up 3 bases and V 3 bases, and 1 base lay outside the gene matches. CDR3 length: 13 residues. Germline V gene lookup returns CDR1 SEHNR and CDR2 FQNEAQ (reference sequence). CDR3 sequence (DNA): TGTGCCAGCAGCTTCGGGACAGACTATGGCTACACCTTC. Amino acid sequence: CASSFGTDYGYTF.